This T cell receptor beta chain was recorded in a study of cytomegalovirus exposure and HLA in healthy donors. Study results and limitations: Presence/absence analyses supposed approximately even sequencing depth among donors. Listed as cytomegalovirus-associated were 164 TCR beta chains. According to an earlier analysis, most TCR beta V segments yielded productive rearrangements about 87% or about 30% of the time.

As to this clone: Its antigen is still unknown.

The PCR used 60 Vbeta and 13 Jbeta primers. As handled by the study authors: Unique TCR beta chains numbered roughly 84 million in a later analysis, with about 11 million shared. Produced via immunoSEQ multiplex PCR; TCRdb's table is partial and in-frame only. D and trimming come from the DNA, and the V and J calls and clone size come from that table. The sample records about 120,000 clones, roughly 70% being singletons. CDR3 size: 16 residues. Trimming removed 5 bases at V and 0 bases at J, with 14 bases between. Germline CDR1 and CDR2: SEHNR and FQNEAQ (reference sequence). The specimen was PBMCs. The clonotype originates from a woman in her thirties or forties in good health and CMV-seropositive. This sequence joins TRBV7-9 and TRBJ1-5; D unclear. DNA of the CDR3: TGTGCCAGCAGCACGAGTGGCGGAGTTAGCAATCAGCCCCAGCATTTT. This encodes CASSTSGGVSNQPQHF.